These 18 T cell receptor beta chains came from one sample sequenced in a study of T cell repertoires in cytomegalovirus infection. From the reads, TCRdb called clonotypes with MiXCR, one entry per CDR3 protein. The sample holds around 900,000 distinct CDR3 sequences, around 29% seen once. Which antigens these TCRs recognize remains unknown. The material sequenced was cultured CD8+ T cells from PBMCs, taken from culture after CMV antigen stimulation. Receptors were obtained from a human donor in good health (CMV status not recorded). Some clones in this sample may be carry-over from other donors' samples.

The CDR3 loop is CASSVGGRIMQETQYF. The CDR3 nucleotides read TGTGCCAGCAGCGTAGGGGGGCGCATCATGCAAGAGACCCAGTACTTC. V is TRBV9 and J is TRBJ2-5, with a possible D match to TRBD1 (6 bases). This CDR3 is 16 amino acids long. Germline V CDR1 and CDR2: SGDLS, YYNGEE. V was shortened by 0 bases and J by 2 bases, with 14 bases between the two germline ends.

This clonotype was seen more than once but under ten times. The chain employs TRBV7-2 and TRBJ2-3, with TRBD1 identical over 9 bases. In germline, CDR1 is SGHTA, CDR2 FQGNSA. The V gene end was trimmed by 5 bases and the J gene end by 1 base; junction bases not matched to a gene: 7. This CDR3 has 16 residues. The CDR3 sequence: CASSAETGGGTDTQYF. In DNA, the CDR3 is TGTGCCAGCAGCGCCGAGACAGGGGGTGGCACAGATACGCAGTATTTT. The complete variable domain, with remaining parts taken from reference TRBV7-2 and TRBJ2-3, reads GAGVSQSPSNKVTEKGKDVELRCDPISGHTALYWYRQSLGQGLEFLIYFQGNSAPDKSGLPSDRFSAERTGGSVSTLTIQRTQQEDSAVYLCASSAETGGGTDTQYFGPGTRLTVL.

This clonotype turned up a few times. The rearrangement uses TRBV5-5 and TRBJ2-2; D ambiguous. The CDR3 is 15 amino acids. With 2 bases removed from V and 4 bases from J, the gap between germline ends came to 12 bases. Germline lookup yields CDR1 SGHKS and CDR2 YYEKEE (reference sequence). CDR3 sequence (DNA): TGTGCCAGCAGCTTAAACCAGCCGGTCACCGGGGAGCTGTTTTTT. This codes for CASSLNQPVTGELFF.

The gene calls are TRBV19 and TRBJ2-1; 8 positions agree with TRBD2. Trimming cost V 3 bases and J 3 bases; bases outside gene matches: 4. In germline, CDR1 is LNHDA, CDR2 SQIVND (reference sequence). The CDR3 length is 15 residues. CDR3 DNA: TGTGCCAGTAGTATCGGGGGGGTCTGCTACAATGAGCAGTTCTTC. Translated: CASSIGGVCYNEQFF. The variable domain in full, with the rest retrieved from reference TRBV19 and TRBJ2-1, is DGGITQSPKYLFRKEGQNVTLSCEQNLNHDAMYWYRQDPGQGLRLIYYSQIVNDFQKGDIAEGYSVSREKKESFPLTVTSAQKNPTAFYLCASSIGGVCYNEQFFGPGTRLTVL.

The genes are TRBV12-3 or TRBV12-4 and TRBJ2-1; the match to TRBD1 covers 9 bases. This CDR3 region has 16 residues. J lost 4 bases, V lost 3 bases, and 7 bases had no gene match. CDR3 in DNA: TGTGCCAGCAGTTTTAACCGGGACAGGGTATACAATGAGCAGTTCTTC. It translates to CASSFNRDRVYNEQFF.

This clonotype showed up just a few times. The chain has TRBV7-6 and TRBJ2-1; possible D gene TRBD2, 7 bases. This CDR3 is built from 18 residues. CDR1 SGHVS and CDR2 FNYEAQ come from the germline V gene. The ends were cut back, 1 base at V and 3 bases at J, with 19 bases in the middle. DNA for the CDR3: TGTGCCAGCAGCTTAGGCCTGGGGAGGGGGTTGAACTACAATGAGCAGTTCTTC. It encodes CASSLGLGRGLNYNEQFF.

This clonotype was picked up a small number of times. The chain joins TRBV7-6 to TRBJ2-1, with 11 nucleotides matching TRBD2. CDR1 and CDR2 from the germline V gene are SGHVS and FNYEAQ. V lost 4 bases to trimming and J lost 8 bases; unmatched junction nucleotides: 16. CDR3 length: 18 amino acids. The CDR3 loop is CASSSLRGSGGASDEQFF. Written as DNA, the CDR3 is TGTGCCAGCAGCTCCCTCCGCGGTAGCGGGGGGGCCTCAGATGAGCAGTTCTTC.

This chain links TRBV19 with TRBJ1-2; no firm D call. The CDR3 sequence is 14 residues long. CDR1 is LNHDA, CDR2 SQIVND, per germline (reference sequence). Trimming left V 5 bases short and J 4 bases short, with 14 bases between. The CDR3 here is CASSSRTVTYGYTF. The CDR3 DNA follows: TGTGCCAGTAGTTCCCGGACGGTTACCTATGGCTACACCTTC.

The J gene is TRBJ2-7, the V gene TRBV5-6; D could derive from TRBD1 or TRBD2 (5 bases each). The CDR3 loop spans 13 amino acids. Trimming stripped 4 bases from V and 2 bases from J, with 10 bases between. The germline V gene has CDR1 SGHDT and CDR2 YYEEEE. The CDR3 here is CASSVGTAYEQYV. The CDR3 DNA sequence: TGTGCCAGCAGCGTGGGGACGGCCTACGAGCAGTACGTC.

This clonotype was recorded a few times. The rearrangement uses TRBV12-3 or TRBV12-4 and TRBJ2-2, with unresolved D. This CDR3 has 14 amino acids. The germline V and J ends were trimmed by 2 bases and 4 bases, with 8 bases remaining between them. The CDR3 protein is CASSLRPSTGELFF. Here the CDR3 DNA reads TGTGCCAGCAGTTTACGGCCCTCCACCGGGGAGCTGTTTTTT.

The CDR3 nucleotides are TGTGCCAGTAGGCCCGGGACAGGGACGGGGGGCAATCAGCCCCAGCATTTT. This sequence encodes CASRPGTGTGGNQPQHF. The gene calls are TRBV19 and TRBJ1-5; 9 nucleotides line up with TRBD1. CDR1 is LNHDA and CDR2 is SQIVND in the germline V gene (reference sequence). The length of the CDR3 is 17 residues. The V and J ends lost 6 bases and 2 bases, in that order; junction bases with no gene match: 11.

This chain connects TRBV4-3 to TRBJ1-4; no clear D gene. V was pared by 3 bases and J by 8 bases, with 16 bases between. This CDR3 contains 15 residues. Germline V gene sequence: CDR1 LGHNA, CDR2 YSLEER. The CDR3 nucleotides are TGCGCCAGCAGCCAGTCCTCCGGGGTCGGAGAAAAACTGTTTTTT. The encoded protein is CASSQSSGVGEKLFF.

V usage is TRBV27 and J usage is TRBJ2-1; 8 positions match TRBD2. Per the germline V gene, CDR1 is MNHEY and CDR2 is SMNVEV (reference sequence). V gave up 10 bases and J gave up 0 bases; unmatched junction bases: 11. The CDR3 sequence is 16 residues long. CDR3 loop: CATQRGSLSSYNEQFF. The CDR3 bases are TGTGCCACTCAGCGGGGGTCCTTAAGCTCCTACAATGAGCAGTTCTTC.

This clonotype turned up a few times. The chain combines TRBV5-5 with TRBJ1-6; D possibly corresponds to TRBD1 (6 bases). CDR3 length: 15 residues. From germline, CDR1 is SGHKS and CDR2 YYEKEE (reference sequence). V was pared by 3 bases and J by 5 bases, with 12 bases between. Here the CDR3 DNA reads TGTGCCAGCAGCTCTTCAAGGACAGATAATTCACCCCTCCACTTT. This translates into CASSSSRTDNSPLHF.

This clonotype appeared many times. The chain is built from TRBV7-6 and TRBJ2-1; the D gene is possibly TRBD1 (6 bases). This CDR3 comprises 14 residues. Germline V lookup: CDR1 SGHVS, CDR2 FNYEAQ. The V gene lost 6 bases and the J gene lost 4 bases, with 13 bases spanning the gap. The CDR3 reads CASSFPGQYNEQFF. DNA for the CDR3: TGTGCCAGCAGTTTCCCCGGACAGTACAATGAGCAGTTCTTC.

The sample holds a few counts of this clonotype. The chain links TRBV29-1 to TRBJ2-7; D is uncertain. The germline V and J ends were trimmed by 6 bases and 7 bases, with 13 bases remaining between them. Germline CDR1 and CDR2: SQVTM and ANQGSEA. The length of the CDR3 is 11 residues. As DNA, the CDR3 is TGCAGCGTCGCCGGCGTGGTAGAGCAGTACTTC. As protein: CSVAGVVEQYF.

V gene TRBV11-2 combines with J gene TRBJ2-7, with 7 positions matching TRBD1. CDR1 SGHAT and CDR2 FQNNGV come from the germline V gene. CDR3 length equals 16 residues. With 1 base clipped from V and 2 bases from J, the junction kept 8 bases outside the gene matches. CDR3 amino acids: CASSLARTGIPYEQYV. DNA for the CDR3: TGTGCCAGCAGCTTAGCTAGGACAGGAATACCCTACGAGCAGTACGTC.

The table lists this clonotype with a few counts. V and J are TRBV27 and TRBJ1-4; TRBD1 matches at 9 bases. The CDR3 is 14 amino acids. Unmatched junction bases numbered 6, after V lost 5 bases and J lost 8 bases. In germline, CDR1 is MNHEY, CDR2 SMNVEV (reference sequence). The CDR3 here is CASSLQGQGEKLFF. The CDR3 bases are TGTGCCAGCAGTCTACAGGGACAGGGAGAAAAACTGTTTTTT.